A selection of T cell receptor beta chains follows, all from one sample in a study of beta chain features in type 1 diabetes. Measured with immunoSEQ multiplex PCR; TCRdb has only the in-frame clones, and not every one. The sample holds around 180,000 clones, approximately 8% seen once. Sample: central memory CD4+ T cells from blood. The receptor set was obtained from a man younger than 35 with type 1 diabetes. Both conserved end residues are part of each CDR3. Each record gives: J gene, D gene, V gene, clone size, CDR3 protein, CDR3 DNA. The D gene is left open where the match is weak. Not all rows give a size; the values are once, few, many and, for expanded clones, a class.

>TRBJ2-5|NA|TRBV12-5|few
CASGLAFGSEQKETQYF
TGTGCTAGTGGTTTGGCCTTCGGTAGTGAACAGAAAGAGACCCAGTACTTC
>TRBJ2-7|NA|TRBV27|few
CASSTLGGSQYEQYF
TGTGCCAGCAGTACCCTTGGGGGGTCGCAGTACGAGCAGTACTTC
>TRBJ2-5|NA|TRBV6-5|NA
CASSSPAAGETQYF
TGTGCCAGCAGTTCCCCCGCCGCGGGTGAAACCCAGTACTTC
>TRBJ2-2|TRBD2|TRBV7-9|NA
CASSLKASGATTGELFF
TGTGCCAGCAGCTTAAAGGCTAGCGGGGCTACGACCGGGGAGCTGTTTTTT
>TRBJ1-4|NA|TRBV4-3|NA
CASSQKGGGATNEKLFF
TGCGCCAGCAGCCAAAAAGGGGGGGGAGCGACTAATGAAAAACTGTTTTTT
>TRBJ2-2|NA|TRBV25-1|NA
CASSERSGAYTGELFF
TGTGCCAGCAGCGAAAGATCGGGAGCGTACACCGGGGAGCTGTTTTTT
>TRBJ2-7|NA|TRBV30|NA
CAWSVSRGKGEQYF
TGTGCCTGGAGTGTATCCAGGGGAAAGGGGGAGCAGTACTTC
>TRBJ2-2|NA|TRBV9|NA
CASSEIQGFGELFF
TGTGCCAGCAGCGAAATTCAGGGATTCGGGGAGCTGTTTTTT
>TRBJ2-7|TRBD1|TRBV11-2|NA
CASSLSPGGSPRSYEQYF
TGTGCCAGCAGCTTATCGCCAGGGGGCTCACCCCGCTCCTACGAGCAGTACTTC
>TRBJ2-5|TRBD2|TRBV5-6|few
CASSLLAGYETQYF
TGTGCCAGCAGCTTGTTAGCGGGTTATGAGACCCAGTACTTC
>TRBJ2-2|TRBD2|TRBV30|few
CAWQREFESGELFF
TGTGCCTGGCAGCGGGAATTTGAATCCGGGGAGCTGTTTTTT
>TRBJ2-7|TRBD1|TRBV6-5|NA
CASSRPDRVHEQYF
TGTGCCAGCAGCCGCCCGGACAGGGTCCACGAGCAGTACTTC
>TRBJ2-3|NA|TRBV10-3|NA
CAISEMWTSTDTQYF
TGTGCCATCAGTGAGATGTGGACAAGCACAGATACGCAGTATTTT
>TRBJ2-7|NA|TRBV7-2|NA
CASSWNSGAYEQYF
TGTGCCAGCAGCTGGAATAGCGGAGCCTACGAGCAGTACTTC
>TRBJ2-5|NA|TRBV9|NA
CASSVASILAGQETQYF
TGTGCCAGCAGCGTAGCTAGTATTTTGGCGGGACAAGAGACCCAGTACTTC
>TRBJ2-3|NA|TRBV19|NA
CASSIYTVAGSPDTQYF
TGTGCCAGTAGTATCTACACGGTGGCAGGGTCCCCAGATACGCAGTATTTT
>TRBJ2-7|NA|TRBV2|few
CASSPALGGHEQYF
TGTGCCAGCAGCCCAGCCCTGGGGGGTCACGAGCAGTACTTC
>TRBJ2-4|NA|TRBV19|NA
CASAHGGHRAGNIQYF
TGTGCCAGTGCCCATGGAGGTCACCGGGCCGGAAACATTCAGTACTTC
>TRBJ1-6|NA|TRBV30|NA
CAWRGSGGPISPLHF
TGTGCCTGGAGGGGCTCGGGGGGTCCCATTTCACCCCTCCACTTT
>TRBJ2-1|TRBD1|TRBV28|few
CASRGQDSYNEQFF
TGTGCCAGCAGGGGACAGGACTCCTACAATGAGCAGTTCTTC
>TRBJ2-1|TRBD1|TRBV28|NA
CASSGDRVPNEQFF
TGTGCCAGCAGTGGTGACAGGGTGCCCAATGAGCAGTTCTTC
>TRBJ2-2|TRBD2|TRBV11-2|few
CASSSYSGAGTGELFF
TGTGCCAGCAGCTCCTATAGCGGGGCGGGTACCGGGGAGCTGTTTTTT
>TRBJ1-2|TRBD1|TRBV25-1|few
CASSQTGNVYGYTF
TGTGCCAGCAGTCAGACAGGGAACGTCTATGGCTACACCTTC
>TRBJ1-2|NA|TRBV30|few
CAWSISGGSGDYTF
TGTGCCTGGAGTATTTCCGGTGGTTCGGGAGACTACACCTTC
>TRBJ1-1|NA|TRBV5-1|NA
CASSFAGARNTEAFF
TGCGCCAGCAGCTTCGCTGGAGCGAGGAACACTGAAGCTTTCTTT
>TRBJ2-1|NA|TRBV6-5|NA
CASSYSLLPGVNEQFF
TGTGCCAGCAGTTACTCTCTCCTCCCGGGGGTCAATGAGCAGTTCTTC
>TRBJ2-1|TRBD2|TRBV9|few
CASSVSLAGANEQFF
TGTGCCAGCAGCGTAAGCCTAGCGGGGGCCAATGAGCAGTTCTTC
>TRBJ2-7|NA|TRBV5-4|few
CASSLVTGGEQYF
TGTGCCAGCAGCTTGGTTACAGGTGGGGAGCAGTACTTC
>TRBJ2-5|NA|TRBV6-5|few
CASSQYGGETQYF
TGTGCCAGCAGTCAATACGGGGGAGAGACCCAGTACTTC
>TRBJ2-3|NA|TRBV18|few
CASSLRTERTDTQYF
TGTGCCAGCTCACTACGGACTGAGCGCACAGATACGCAGTATTTT
>TRBJ2-3|TRBD2|TRBV28|few
CASSFWGLAGDTQYF
TGTGCCAGCAGTTTCTGGGGACTAGCGGGAGATACGCAGTATTTT
>TRBJ2-1|TRBD2|TRBV11-2|NA
CAIQKRLAGIYNEQFF
TGTGCCATCCAAAAGCGGCTAGCGGGAATCTACAATGAGCAGTTCTTC
>TRBJ1-5|TRBD1|TRBV19|NA
CASSPDRARPQHF
TGTGCCAGTAGCCCGGACAGGGCAAGGCCCCAGCATTTT
>TRBJ2-5|NA|TRBV5-8|few
CASSLTRRVGTQYF
TGTGCCAGCAGCTTAACTAGAAGGGTGGGGACCCAGTACTTC
>TRBJ1-6|NA|TRBV27|few
CASSSTGYYNSPLHF
TGTGCCAGCAGTTCCACAGGTTACTATAATTCACCCCTCCACTTT
>TRBJ1-6|TRBD1|TRBV30|few
CAWSSLDRGRVSPLHF
TGTGCCTGGAGTTCGCTGGACAGGGGGCGCGTTTCACCCCTCCACTTT
>TRBJ2-7|NA|TRBV6-5|NA
CAISALDGITYEQYF
TGTGCCATCAGTGCCCTGGACGGGATTACCTACGAGCAGTACTTC
>TRBJ1-1|NA|TRBV12-5|NA
CASGLGGGNEAFF
TGTGCTAGTGGTTTAGGTGGAGGTAATGAAGCTTTCTTT
>TRBJ2-5|NA|TRBV5-1|NA
CASSFGAGETQYF
TGCGCCAGCAGCTTTGGGGCTGGAGAGACCCAGTACTTC
>TRBJ2-5|TRBD1|TRBV5-4|NA
CASSRAGDRGQETQYF
TGTGCCAGCAGCCGAGCAGGGGACAGGGGGCAAGAGACCCAGTACTTC
>TRBJ1-5|NA|TRBV2|NA
CASRRDSNQPQHF
TGTGCCAGCAGACGGGATAGCAATCAGCCCCAGCATTTT
>TRBJ1-3|TRBD1|TRBV6-5|NA
CASSSGQGRPGNTIYF
TGTGCCAGCAGTTCGGGACAGGGGAGGCCTGGAAACACCATATATTTT
>TRBJ1-1|NA|TRBV9|NA
CASSVGVAPRPAEAFF
TGTGCCAGCAGCGTAGGGGTAGCACCCCGGCCGGCTGAAGCTTTCTTT
>TRBJ2-7|NA|TRBV7-9|NA
CASSSNRVQGEQYF
TGTGCCAGCAGCAGCAACAGGGTTCAGGGCGAGCAGTACTTC
>TRBJ2-1|TRBD2|TRBV5-1|few
CASSFRSPTSGGNNEQFF
TGCGCCAGCAGCTTCCGGAGCCCGACTAGCGGGGGAAACAATGAGCAGTTCTTC
>TRBJ1-3|NA|TRBV6-1|few
CASSASGAGNTIYF
TGTGCCAGCAGTGCATCAGGGGCTGGAAACACCATATATTTT
>TRBJ1-2|TRBD1|TRBV5-1|few
CASSPGQGDGYTF
TGCGCCAGCAGCCCGGGACAGGGTGATGGCTACACCTTC
>TRBJ2-1|NA|TRBV7-9|few
CASNILTGTEYNEQFF
TGTGCCAGCAACATCTTAACCGGGACTGAATACAATGAGCAGTTCTTC
>TRBJ2-1|TRBD2|TRBV5-1|few
CASNSNLAGLGGTYNEQFF
TGCGCCAGCAACTCGAATCTAGCGGGTTTAGGTGGGACCTACAATGAGCAGTTCTTC
>TRBJ1-5|NA|TRBV23-1|many
CASSQLSGGNQPQHF
TGCGCCAGCAGTCAATTATCAGGGGGCAATCAGCCCCAGCATTTT
>TRBJ1-2|NA|TRBV28|NA
CASSPPGQVYGYTF
TGTGCCAGCAGTCCCCCTGGGCAGGTCTATGGCTACACCTTC
>TRBJ2-5|TRBD2|TRBV5-1|NA
CASSPAGEETQYF
TGCGCCAGCAGCCCGGCGGGAGAAGAGACCCAGTACTTC
>TRBJ1-3|NA|TRBV15|NA
CATSREAAYDGNTIYF
TGTGCCACCAGCAGAGAGGCGGCTTACGATGGAAACACCATATATTTT
>TRBJ1-1|NA|TRBV5-1|many
CASSLEGNTEAFF
TGCGCCAGCAGCCTCGAGGGGAACACTGAAGCTTTCTTT
>TRBJ2-1|NA|TRBV28|NA
CASSLPGTLNEQFF
TGTGCCAGCAGTTTGCCCGGGACTCTAAATGAGCAGTTCTTC
>TRBJ2-7|TRBD1|TRBV6-5|few
CASGPLTGPYEQYF
TGTGCCAGCGGACCCCTGACAGGGCCCTACGAGCAGTACTTC